The 9 T cell receptor beta chains in this list originate from one sample, sequenced in a study of T cell responses to AZD1222 COVID-19 vaccine. Some clones are missing from TCRdb's copy, which holds only in-frame ones; the method was immunoSEQ multiplex PCR. The sample lists about 160,000 clones, approximately 90% seen once, with around 4.4% in the top ten. Source: peripheral blood, taken 28 days after the second AZD1222 dose. All receptors come from an adult who received the AZD1222 COVID-19 vaccine.

The chain couples TRBV13 to TRBJ1-2; D is possibly TRBD1 (5 bases). The CDR3 sequence is 15 residues long. Germline-derived CDR1 and CDR2 are PRHDT and FYEKMQ (reference sequence). V was clipped by 5 bases and J by 1 base, with 14 bases between them. This CDR3 is CASSGTAGINYGYTF. CDR3 nucleotides: TGTGCCAGCAGCGGAACGGCAGGGATTAACTATGGCTACACCTTC.

The rearrangement joins TRBV13 to TRBJ1-1; D uncertain. V lost 5 bases, J lost 5 bases, and 18 bases lay in between. Per germline, CDR1 PRHDT and CDR2 FYEKMQ (reference sequence). The CDR3 has 15 amino acids. In DNA, the CDR3 is TGTGCCAGCAGCCCAAGGCGTGGCGGTAAGACTGAAGCTTTCTTT. It codes for CASSPRRGGKTEAFF. Full variable domain (rest looked up from reference TRBV13 and TRBJ1-1): AAGVIQSPRHLIKEKRETATLKCYPIPRHDTVYWYQQGPGQDPQFLISFYEKMQSDKGSIPDRFSAQQFSDYHSELNMSSLELGDSALYFCASSPRRGGKTEAFFGQGTRLTVV.

The rearrangement uses TRBV19 and TRBJ2-1; TRBD2 matches 10 bases. From germline, CDR1 is LNHDA and CDR2 SQIVND (reference sequence). The length of the CDR3 is 14 residues. J gave up 7 bases and V 10 bases, and 10 bases lay outside the gene matches. As DNA, the CDR3 is TGTGCCACAAAACTTAGCGGGGGGTTTAATGAGCAGTTCTTC. This translates into CATKLSGGFNEQFF.

The rearrangement joins TRBV7-9 to TRBJ1-4, with 10 bases identical to TRBD1. Germline V gives CDR1 SEHNR, CDR2 FQNEAQ (reference sequence). J gave up 8 bases and V 5 bases, and 5 bases lay outside the gene matches. The CDR3 is 14 residues long. The CDR3 sequence is CASSLGTGDEKLFF. CDR3 coding DNA: TGTGCCAGCAGCCTTGGGACAGGGGACGAAAAACTGTTTTTT.

The chain uses TRBV30 and TRBJ2-7; D is possibly TRBD2 (7 bases). The germline V and J ends were trimmed by 5 bases and 6 bases, with 23 bases remaining between them. Per germline, CDR1 GTSNPN and CDR2 SVGIG (reference sequence). There are 15 residues in the CDR3. The DNA for the CDR3 is TGTGCCTGGCTCTCGGGTGGAGGGGGGGCCTCCGAGCAGTACTTC. Protein: CAWLSGGGGASEQYF.

V is TRBV2 and J is TRBJ2-1, with a tentative D call TRBD1 (5 bases). Germline CDR1 reads SNHLY; CDR2 reads FYNNEI. Trimming removed 6 bases from V and 12 bases from J, with 12 bases in between. There are 11 residues in the CDR3. CDR3 region: CASRLPRGQFF. CDR3 sequence (DNA): TGTGCCAGCAGATTACCTAGGGGGCAGTTCTTC.

This chain links TRBV29-1 with TRBJ2-7, with D perhaps matching TRBD2 (6 bases). The CDR3 has 11 amino acids. V lost 6 bases, J lost 6 bases, and 12 bases lay in between. CDR1 is SQVTM and CDR2 is ANQGSEA in the germline V gene. The CDR3 reads CSVEGLFEQYF. DNA of the CDR3: TGCAGCGTGGAGGGGCTCTTCGAGCAGTACTTC.

The J gene is TRBJ2-1, the V gene TRBV29-1; D is tentatively TRBD1 or TRBD2 (5 bases each). The CDR3 covers 14 residues. V dropped 7 bases and J dropped 10 bases, with 23 bases sitting between them. Germline lookup yields CDR1 SQVTM and CDR2 ANQGSEA. The CDR3 sequence is CSAIASGTQAEQFF. The CDR3 DNA reads as TGCAGCGCGATCGCCTCGGGGACGCAAGCGGAGCAGTTCTTC.

The V call is TRBV7-2, the J call TRBJ2-2; D might be TRBD1 (6 bases). The CDR3 is 13 residues long. Trimming cost V 4 bases and J 4 bases, with 7 bases left between them. The germline CDR1 and CDR2 sequences are SGHTA and FQGNSA. This CDR3 is CASSSQGTGELFF. The CDR3 nucleotides are TGTGCCAGCAGCTCACAGGGCACCGGGGAGCTGTTTTTT.